These T cell receptor beta chains were read from a single sample in a study of shared clonotypes between healthy human individuals. TCRdb keeps only in-frame clones here, not all; method: immunoSEQ multiplex PCR. The data hold about 110,000 clones, with under 70% observed a single time. Sequenced: memory CD8+ T cells sorted from blood. Receptors originate from a woman in her 30s in good health. The CDR3 runs from the conserved cysteine through the conserved F or W. A D gene is named only where the DNA matches it firmly. Size is omitted from some rows. Given values are once, few, many or a class for expanded clones.

V	D	J	size	CDR3	DNA
TRBV2	TRBD1	TRBJ1-4	-	CASRSNRGGNEKLFF	TGTGCCAGCAGGTCAAACAGGGGCGGTAATGAAAAACTGTTTTTT
TRBV6-6	-	TRBJ2-7	-	CASSGNTYEQYF	TGTGCCAGCAGTGGAAATACCTACGAGCAGTACTTC
TRBV11-2	-	TRBJ2-7	-	CASGGTAVQYF	TGTGCCAGCGGGGGGACAGCGGTGCAGTACTTC
TRBV28	-	TRBJ2-7	-	CASSFLGLAYEQYF	TGTGCCAGCAGTTTTTTGGGGTTGGCCTACGAGCAGTACTTC
TRBV6-1	TRBD1	TRBJ1-2	-	CASSEADRDHGYTF	TGTGCCAGCAGTGAAGCGGACAGGGACCATGGCTACACCTTC
TRBV2	-	TRBJ2-1	-	CASRGGNEQFF	TGTGCCAGCCGAGGGGGCAATGAGCAGTTCTTC
TRBV29-1	TRBD2	TRBJ2-7	once	CSVAAGDSYEQYF	TGCAGCGTTGCAGCGGGAGACTCCTACGAGCAGTACTTC
TRBV10-1	-	TRBJ2-5	-	CASSDREYQETQYF	TGCGCCAGCAGTGACCGGGAATACCAAGAGACCCAGTACTTC
TRBV7-9	TRBD1	TRBJ2-5	few	CASSLATGGSKTQYF	TGTGCCAGCAGCTTAGCAACAGGGGGCTCGAAGACCCAGTACTTC
TRBV14	-	TRBJ1-1	-	CASSPQPQGEAFF	TGTGCCAGCAGCCCCCAACCACAGGGTGAAGCTTTCTTT
TRBV11-2	-	TRBJ1-1	-	CASSLQLGTEAFF	TGTGCCAGCAGCTTACAGCTGGGCACTGAAGCTTTCTTT
TRBV27	TRBD2	TRBJ2-7	once	CASSGRGIGEQYF	TGTGCCAGCAGCGGGAGGGGGATCGGCGAGCAGTACTTC
TRBV19	-	TRBJ1-1	-	CASSIDTANTEAFF	TGTGCCAGTAGTATAGATACAGCCAACACTGAAGCTTTCTTT
TRBV7-9	-	TRBJ1-3	-	CASSLVGRAIGNTIYF	TGTGCCAGCAGCTTAGTCGGGCGGGCGATTGGAAACACCATATATTTT
TRBV7-9	-	TRBJ2-7	-	CASSSGRTGPFPYEQYF	TGTGCCAGCAGCTCCGGAAGGACTGGGCCTTTTCCCTACGAGCAGTACTTC
TRBV5-6	-	TRBJ2-7	-	CASKTGVSGNSEQYF	TGTGCCAGCAAAACTGGGGTCAGTGGTAACTCCGAGCAGTACTTC
TRBV10-3	-	TRBJ2-7	-	CAINPVEGSTYEQYF	TGTGCCATCAACCCCGTCGAGGGTTCTACTTACGAGCAGTACTTC
TRBV4-2	-	TRBJ2-7	-	CASSQDLGVGSYEQYF	TGTGCCAGCAGCCAAGATTTGGGGGTTGGTTCCTACGAGCAGTACTTC
TRBV11-2	-	TRBJ2-7	few	CASSLALGSSYEQYF	TGTGCCAGCAGCTTAGCCCTCGGAAGCTCCTACGAGCAGTACTTC
TRBV19	-	TRBJ2-1	-	CASSIGKPLSSYNEQFF	TGTGCCAGTAGTATTGGGAAGCCTTTGAGCTCCTACAATGAGCAGTTCTTC
TRBV19	-	TRBJ1-1	-	CASRQTGSNTEAFF	TGTGCCAGTAGGCAAACAGGGTCGAACACTGAAGCTTTCTTT
TRBV7-9	-	TRBJ2-1	-	CASSLVDRFDYNEQFF	TGTGCCAGCAGCTTAGTAGACAGGTTTGACTACAATGAGCAGTTCTTC
TRBV28	TRBD2	TRBJ2-7	-	CASSHYSGSSYEQYF	TGTGCCAGCAGTCACTATAGCGGGAGCTCCTACGAGCAGTACTTC
TRBV28	-	TRBJ2-1	-	CASSLRGVPGPRLFF	TGTGCCAGCAGTTTACGTGGGGTGCCGGGACCCCGTTTGTTCTTC
TRBV27	-	TRBJ2-7	-	CASSWDTNSYEQYF	TGTGCCAGCAGTTGGGACACCAACTCCTACGAGCAGTACTTC
TRBV11-2	-	TRBJ2-4	-	CASSPIRGPKNIQYF	TGTGCCAGCAGCCCAATCCGGGGGCCCAAAAACATTCAGTACTTC
TRBV25-1	TRBD2	TRBJ2-3	-	CASSGGTSGEHTDTQYF	TGTGCCAGCAGTGGTGGGACTAGCGGGGAACACACAGATACGCAGTATTTT
TRBV4-1	-	TRBJ1-1	-	CASSQDWVNTEAFF	TGCGCCAGCAGCCAAGATTGGGTGAACACTGAAGCTTTCTTT
TRBV10-1	TRBD2	TRBJ2-7	-	CASSDRVGERETYEQYF	TGCGCCAGCAGTGACAGGGTTGGTGAGCGGGAAACCTACGAGCAGTACTTC
TRBV28	TRBD1	TRBJ2-7	-	CVSRGQFEQYF	TGTGTAAGCAGGGGGCAGTTCGAGCAGTACTTC
TRBV7-2	-	TRBJ1-1	-	CASSLGIGGVSYTEAFF	TGTGCCAGCAGCTTAGGTATCGGGGGGGTATCGTACACTGAAGCTTTCTTT
TRBV11-2	-	TRBJ1-1	-	CASSSPRGSTEAFF	TGTGCCAGCAGCTCACCCAGGGGCAGTACTGAAGCTTTCTTT
TRBV11-2	-	TRBJ2-7	-	CASSFTAEQYF	TGTGCCAGCAGCTTCACCGCCGAGCAGTACTTC
TRBV15	TRBD1	TRBJ2-7	many	CATSRNRDSYNEQYF	TGTGCCACCAGCAGAAACCGGGACAGCTACAACGAGCAGTACTTC
TRBV7-2	-	TRBJ2-2	once	CASSPNAGAGTGELFF	TGTGCCAGCAGCCCTAACGCCGGGGCGGGCACCGGGGAGCTGTTTTTT
TRBV10-3	TRBD1	TRBJ2-7	once	CAISRRDRVYSEQYF	TGTGCCATCAGTCGCCGGGACAGGGTTTACTCCGAGCAGTACTTC
TRBV5-1	TRBD1	TRBJ1-5	-	CASSLAQGEQPQHF	TGCGCCAGCAGCTTGGCCCAGGGGGAGCAGCCCCAGCATTTT
TRBV4-1	-	TRBJ2-5	few	CASSQSGGTLIETQYF	TGCGCCAGCAGCCAATCTGGGGGCACCCTGATTGAGACCCAGTACTTC
TRBV6-1	TRBD1	TRBJ1-5	few	CASSGDRGFQPQHF	TGTGCCAGCAGTGGGGACAGGGGGTTTCAGCCCCAGCATTTT
TRBV9	-	TRBJ2-3	once	CASSSESRHTQYF	TGTGCCAGCAGTTCGGAGTCCCGGCATACGCAGTATTTT
TRBV15	TRBD1	TRBJ2-7	-	CATSRPGQGGYEQYF	TGTGCCACCAGCAGACCGGGACAGGGGGGCTACGAGCAGTACTTC
TRBV11-2	-	TRBJ2-3	-	CASRQMGTQYF	TGTGCCAGCAGGCAAATGGGAACGCAGTATTTT
TRBV7-8	-	TRBJ2-5	once	CASLARPVVYGETQYF	TGTGCCAGCCTAGCCCGGCCGGTAGTGTACGGGGAGACCCAGTACTTC
TRBV7-9	-	TRBJ2-1	-	CASSSDINYNEQFF	TGTGCCAGCAGCTCAGACATTAACTACAATGAGCAGTTCTTC
TRBV4-1	-	TRBJ2-7	-	CASSAVTGLTREQYF	TGCGCCAGCAGCGCGGTTACAGGCCTGACGCGAGAGCAGTACTTC
TRBV7-2	TRBD2	TRBJ2-3	-	CASSPPPGLGTDTQYF	TGTGCCAGCAGCCCACCTCCGGGACTAGGCACAGATACGCAGTATTTT
TRBV4-1	TRBD2	TRBJ2-1	-	CASSQLLADYNEQFF	TGCGCCAGCAGCCAATTGCTAGCGGACTACAATGAGCAGTTCTTC
TRBV6-5	TRBD1	TRBJ1-1	-	CASSARTGETEAFF	TGTGCCAGCAGTGCCAGGACAGGGGAAACTGAAGCTTTCTTT
TRBV11-2	TRBD2	TRBJ2-1	many	CASSPSLALEQFF	TGTGCCAGCAGCCCGTCACTAGCGCTGGAGCAGTTCTTC
TRBV7-6	TRBD1	TRBJ2-5	-	CASRQTGPEYF	TGTGCCAGCAGGCAGACAGGGCCGGAGTACTTC
TRBV2	TRBD1	TRBJ2-7	-	CASRWDRGPNEQYF	TGTGCCAGCAGATGGGACAGGGGGCCTAACGAGCAGTACTTC
TRBV29-1	-	TRBJ1-1	-	CSVEWGWASLGTEAFF	TGCAGCGTTGAATGGGGGTGGGCAAGCCTGGGCACTGAAGCTTTCTTT
TRBV28	TRBD1	TRBJ2-7	-	CASSLRRTGIYEQYF	TGTGCCAGCAGCCTTCGACGGACAGGTATCTACGAGCAGTACTTC
TRBV7-8	-	TRBJ1-4	once	CASSRVEGSSEKLFF	TGTGCCAGCAGCCGCGTGGAGGGGAGTAGTGAAAAACTGTTTTTT
TRBV6-1	-	TRBJ1-2	-	CASSETLDGYTF	TGTGCCAGCAGTGAAACACTAGATGGCTACACCTTC
TRBV29-1	-	TRBJ1-2	-	CSVVPVEGYTF	TGCAGCGTTGTTCCGGTGGAAGGCTACACCTTC
TRBV11-2	TRBD1	TRBJ1-2	-	CASSLGPKQGGYGYTF	TGTGCCAGCAGCTTAGGGCCAAAACAGGGGGGCTATGGCTACACCTTC